This T cell receptor (beta chain) was sequenced in a study of CD8+CD57+ T cells in acquired aplastic anemia (dated by TCRdb to 2016 to 2019). Background for the entire study: Extracted DNA from sorted CD4+ and CD8+ cells averaged around 3.3 ug, ranging from about 0.17 to 30 ug. CD8+CD57+ expansion was defined as a frequency above the mean frequency observed in healthy subjects. The paper's findings and limits, for the study overall: No significant difference in CD8+ Simpson's diversity was found between patients and healthy controls (P=0.060). Around 30 CD8+ CDR3 sequences were shared between patients and controls but appeared highly expressed in patients and within their immunodominant clones.

The CDR3 has 13 amino acids, counting the end cysteine and phenylalanine. The retained sequence is limited to the CDR3, 39 bases, with the frame set at the first base. Sequences DFQATT (CDR1) and SNEGSKA (CDR2) are obtained from the germline V gene (reference sequence). V is clipped by 2 bases and J by 6 bases, and the sequence between their germline boundaries is 11 bases long. TCR beta VDJ combination and CDR3 sequence profiling used genomic DNA as the template. TCR repertoire sequencing was run on an Illumina HiSeq 2000. The paper's data handling went like this. Repertoires were assessed using TRBV/TRBJ rearrangement plots, CDR3 size and DJ length profiles, and Simpson's diversity index. The immunodominant clone was defined as the most abundant DNA sequence in deep sequencing data. CDR3 amino acid sequences were screened for sharing across subjects and were compared with published repertoires and the VDJdb database. Using fastp at Q25 and MiXCR, TCRdb reprocessed the public reads and kept productive beta chains. CDR3 protein duplicates are merged, each entry listing the most common genes and DNA. TCRdb assigned the V and J calls; the authors' analysis was not used. Recorded for this sample are a few hundred thousand distinct CDR3 sequences; 70% to 85% of them occurred a single time. 40% to 55% of the sample lies in the top ten.

Regarding this clonotype: The specificity of this receptor is unknown. Base quality data are lacking; no much larger clone is found one base away.

Flow cytometry had shown CD8+CD57+ cell expansion in the patients selected for sequencing. Every patient had severe acquired aplastic anemia, diagnosed using the International Study of Aplastic Anemia and Agranulocytosis and Camitta criteria. No patient had received any therapy when blood was sampled. TCR repertoires of sorted CD4+ and CD8+ blood T cells from severe aplastic anemia patients and healthy subjects were deep-sequenced in the study. Patients were enrolled in the USA under clinicaltrials.gov protocols 00001620, 01623167, 00001397, 00071045, 00081523 and 00961064. Ficoll-Paque density gradient centrifugation was used to isolate peripheral blood mononuclear cells. Before DNA extraction, CD4+ and CD8+ T cells were sorted with FACS or magnetic beads.

Recombination joined TRBV20-1 with TRBJ1-5, and the D gene may be TRBD1, 5 bases matching. The source material was sorted CD4+, CD8+, or CD8+CD57+ T cells (not recorded which) from PBMCs. This TCR was recovered from a human donor with aplastic anemia. CDR3 reads: CSARPRDPQPQHF. The bases are TGCAGTGCTAGACCCAGGGACCCTCAGCCCCAGCATTTT.